This T cell receptor (beta chain) was recorded in a study of cytomegalovirus exposure and HLA in healthy donors. Some clones are missing from TCRdb's copy, which holds only in-frame ones; the method was immunoSEQ multiplex PCR. The sample shows 100,000 to 120,000 clones, around 90% of them seen only once. Trimming took off 6 bases at V and 4 bases at J, with 12 bases between the two ends. The CDR3 contains 13 residues. Germline CDR1 reads MDHEN; CDR2 reads SYDVKM. The sequencing input was PBMCs. This TCR was recovered from a woman between 18 and 29 years old in good health and CMV-seronegative. The V gene is TRBV28, the J gene TRBJ1-2; TRBD1 is a possible D gene (6 bases). The CDR3 protein is CASSITGSYGYTF. Here the CDR3 DNA reads TGTGCCAGCAGCATAACAGGGAGCTATGGCTACACCTTC.